This entry lists 17 T cell receptor beta chains sequenced from one sample in a study of OX40 agonist ivuxolimab in advanced cancers. The data were produced by immunoSEQ multiplex PCR, yet TCRdb's version contains in-frame clones alone and is incomplete. Among tens of thousands of clones listed, about 85% were seen once. The sequencing here drew on CD4+ or CD8+ T cells sorted from blood, taken in a trial of the OX40 agonist ivuxolimab. The receptor source for this set is an adult with an advanced solid tumor such as melanoma, head and neck, liver or kidney cancer.

The V and J genes are TRBV7-9 and TRBJ1-2; D might be TRBD1 (5 bases). Looked up from germline, CDR1 is SEHNR and CDR2 is FQNEAQ (reference sequence). CDR3 size: 13 residues. Deletions cut 1 base from V and 8 bases from J, with 11 bases between. The CDR3 region has the DNA TGTGCCAGCAGCTTAGTAAGTGGGGACGGCTACACCTTC. This gives the protein CASSLVSGDGYTF.

This clone was picked up a small number of times. The chain links TRBV15 to TRBJ1-5; TRBD1 is a possible D gene (5 bases). The CDR3 consists of 14 residues. Germline CDR1 LNHNV, CDR2 YYDKDF (reference sequence). Trimming removed 2 bases at V and 2 bases at J, with 7 bases between. Here the CDR3 reads CATSRQGGNQPQHF. The CDR3 DNA reads TGTGCCACCAGCAGACAGGGAGGCAATCAGCCCCAGCATTTT.

The chain has TRBV30 and TRBJ1-1; no reliable D call. The CDR3 length is 13 residues. V was cut by 0 bases and J by 1 base, with 6 bases left in between. Germline assignment: CDR1 GTSNPN and CDR2 SVGIG (reference sequence). DNA for the CDR3: TGTGCCTGGAGTGTACGAGAGAACACTGAAGCTTTCTTT. This codes for CAWSVRENTEAFF. Supplemented by reference TRBV30 and TRBJ1-1, the full variable domain reads SQTIHQWPATLVQPVGSPLSLECTVEGTSNPNLYWYRQAAGRGLQLLFYSVGIGQISSEVPQNLSASRPQDRQFILSSKKLLLSDSGFYLCAWSVRENTEAFFGQGTRLTVV.

The CDR3 DNA reads as TGTGCCAGCAGCTTGGGGCCTGGGGAAAAACTGTTTTTT. It yields the protein CASSLGPGEKLFF. The genes are TRBV5-5 and TRBJ1-4; D is ambiguous. The CDR3 has 13 residues. V gave up 0 bases and J gave up 8 bases, with 8 bases separating them. CDR1 is SGHKS, CDR2 YYEKEE, per germline (reference sequence).

The CDR3 sequence is CASSSGTGVSFLPYEQYF. The CDR3 DNA sequence: TGTGCCAGCAGCTCCGGGACAGGGGTCTCTTTTCTTCCTTACGAGCAGTACTTC. The chain recombines TRBV2 with TRBJ2-7; 10 bases fit TRBD1. CDR3 length: 18 residues. Unmatched junction bases numbered 18, after V lost 6 bases and J lost 4 bases. Germline V gene lookup returns CDR1 SNHLY and CDR2 FYNNEI.

V usage is TRBV19 and J usage is TRBJ1-2, with 10 bases identical to TRBD1. The CDR3 has 15 amino acids. V trimming: 7 bases; J trimming: 2 bases; junction bases outside the gene matches: 7. Germline V CDR1 and CDR2: LNHDA, SQIVND (reference sequence). As DNA, the CDR3 is TGTGCCAGTACCCTGGGGGGACAGGGGAACTATGGCTACACCTTC. Translated, it gives CASTLGGQGNYGYTF.

This sequence joins TRBV6-5 and TRBJ1-1; 7 bases agree with TRBD1. Germline V gene data show CDR1 as MNHEY and CDR2 as SVGAGI. The trim removed 2 bases at V and 4 bases at J, leaving 7 bases unmatched. The CDR3 is 15 amino acids. The DNA of the CDR3 is TGTGCCAGCAGTTACGTCACACAGGGGATCACTGAAGCTTTCTTT. It translates to CASSYVTQGITEAFF.

Details on this clone: An end of the junction differs from the germline gene, which may be a read error. V gene TRBV30 combines with J gene TRBJ2-7; the D gene is possibly TRBD2 (5 bases). The CDR3 consists of 13 residues. From germline, CDR1 is GTSNPN and CDR2 SVGIG (reference sequence). The CDR3 spells CARRSSGSYEQYF. The CDR3 DNA is TGTGCCCGGAGGAGCAGCGGCTCCTACGAGCAGTACTTC.

The chain has TRBV11-2 and TRBJ1-2; D is possibly TRBD1 (5 bases). Between the trimmed V and J ends, which lost 3 bases and 8 bases, there was a span of 16 bases. There are 14 residues in the CDR3. Germline CDR1 and CDR2: SGHAT and FQNNGV. CDR3 in amino acids: CASSLGLGGYGYTF. The DNA of the CDR3 is TGTGCCAGCAGCTTGGGTTTGGGGGGTTACGGCTACACCTTC. Complete variable domain (other parts from reference TRBV11-2 and TRBJ1-2): EAGVAQSPRYKIIEKRQSVAFWCNPISGHATLYWYQQILGQGPKLLIQFQNNGVVDDSQLPKDRFSAERLKGVDSTLKIQPAKLEDSAVYLCASSLGLGGYGYTFGSGTRLTVV.

The chain combines TRBV7-9 with TRBJ2-2; D call uncertain. Trimming removed 5 bases from V and 5 bases from J, with 6 bases in between. This CDR3 has 12 residues. Germline-derived CDR1 and CDR2 are SEHNR and FQNEAQ (reference sequence). CDR3 region: CASSLGTGELFF. The DNA of the CDR3 is TGTGCCAGCAGCCTGGGGACCGGGGAGCTGTTTTTT.

In nucleotides, the CDR3 is TGTGCCAGCAGCGTAGCTAGCCTGGGTGAGCAGTTCTTC. Translation gives CASSVASLGEQFF. The chain employs TRBV9 and TRBJ2-1; perhaps TRBD2 as D (5 bases). The CDR3 runs 13 residues. Trimming took off 0 bases at V and 9 bases at J, with 10 bases between the two ends. Germline V lookup: CDR1 SGDLS, CDR2 YYNGEE. Full variable domain (rest looked up from reference TRBV9 and TRBJ2-1): DSGVTQTPKHLITATGQRVTLRCSPRSGDLSVYWYQQSLDQGLQFLIQYYNGEERAKGNILERFSAQQFPDLHSELNLSSLELGDSALYFCASSVASLGEQFFGPGTRLTVL.

This chain uses TRBV6-1 with TRBJ2-7; D may be TRBD1 or TRBD2 (6 bases each). The germline gives CDR1 MNHNS, CDR2 SASEGT. With 4 bases removed from V and 0 bases from J, the gap between germline ends came to 10 bases. The CDR3 runs 14 residues. The CDR3 spells CASSGRGSSYEQYF. CDR3 DNA sequence: TGTGCCAGCAGTGGGAGGGGGAGCTCCTACGAGCAGTACTTC.

This clone was detected only once. This chain uses TRBV4-2 with TRBJ2-1, with 9 bases identical to TRBD2. Germline CDR1 and CDR2: LGHNA and YNFKEQ. Unmatched junction bases numbered 9, after V lost 0 bases and J lost 0 bases. The CDR3 extends over 19 amino acids. The CDR3 sequence: CASSQESTSGLISYNEQFF. In DNA, the CDR3 is TGTGCCAGCAGCCAAGAGAGCACTAGCGGGCTAATCTCCTACAATGAGCAGTTCTTC.

The V and J genes are TRBV10-3 and TRBJ1-1; 9 bases agree with TRBD1. Germline trimming cut 6 bases from V and 3 bases from J; bases unmatched to any gene: 8. CDR1 and CDR2 from the germline V gene are ENHRY and SYGVKD. The CDR3 extends over 15 amino acids. Here the CDR3 DNA reads TGTGCCATCAGCGAAACAGGGGGCGCGTACACTGAAGCTTTCTTT. As protein: CAISETGGAYTEAFF.

V usage is TRBV7-8 and J usage is TRBJ1-5, with D hard to call. Trimming took 4 bases from V and 6 from J, leaving 25 bases between them. CDR3 length: 18 amino acids. In germline, CDR1 is SGHVS, CDR2 FQNEAQ. The CDR3 DNA reads TGTGCCAGCAGCTCGTACAGAATCCCTAGGGAGGTACGTCAGCCCCAGCATTTT. Its protein is CASSSYRIPREVRQPQHF. The full variable domain, its missing parts supplied by reference TRBV7-8 and TRBJ1-5, is GAGVSQSPRYKVAKRGQDVALRCDPISGHVSLFWYQQALGQGPEFLTYFQNEAQLDKSGLPSDRFFAERPEGSVSTLKIQRTQQEDSAVYLCASSSYRIPREVRQPQHFGDGTRLSIL.

The rearrangement joins TRBV29-1 to TRBJ2-5; D call uncertain. Trimming took 4 bases from V and 6 from J, leaving 9 bases between them. Germline CDR1 and CDR2: SQVTM and ANQGSEA. CDR3 length: 11 residues. CDR3 in amino acids: CSVVAAQTQYF. CDR3 nucleotide sequence: TGCAGCGTTGTGGCAGCACAGACCCAGTACTTC. The variable domain in full, completed from reference TRBV29-1 and TRBJ2-5, reads SAVISQKPSRDICQRGTSLTIQCQVDSQVTMMFWYRQQPGQSLTLIATANQGSEATYESGFVIDKFPISRPNLTFSTLTVSNMSPEDSSIYLCSVVAAQTQYFGPGTRLLVL.

V and J are TRBV27 and TRBJ2-7; 8 bases align to TRBD1. Germline assignment: CDR1 MNHEY and CDR2 SMNVEV (reference sequence). The CDR3 has 14 amino acids. V lost 6 bases to trimming and J lost 2 bases; unmatched junction nucleotides: 6. The CDR3 region has the DNA TGTGCCAGCAGCCTGGACAGGGAACCCTACGAGCAGTACTTC. Translating it yields CASSLDREPYEQYF.